This paragraph reports one T cell receptor beta chain. An end of the junction does not agree with germline; a read error may underlie this. This sample was included in a study of blood T cell repertoires in COVID-19. Sequenced by immunoSEQ multiplex PCR; TCRdb stores in-frame clones only, minus some. This table holds around 80,000 clones, about nine tenths found once. This sequence originates from a human donor in a cohort sampled during active COVID-19. Sequencing input: peripheral blood.

The CDR3 is CASREGTGTGANVLTF. CDR3 in DNA: TGTGCCAGCAGAGAAGGAACAGGAACTGGGGCCAACGTCCTGACTTTC. The chain is built from TRBV6-1 and TRBJ2-6; D is possibly TRBD1 (5 bases). From germline, CDR1 is MNHNS and CDR2 SASEGT. This CDR3 has 16 amino acids.